What follows are 19 T cell receptor beta chains derived from one specimen sequenced in a study of vaccination effects on CD4 cells after COVID-19. TCRdb's table, derived via immunoSEQ multiplex PCR, lists solely in-frame clones and lacks some. The sample includes some 22,000 clones, 73% of them seen just once. These receptors have no identified antigens. Within the ViraFEST assay, antigen-specific CD4+ T cells underwent expansion with viral peptide pools prior to sequencing. When ten to eleven days of culture had elapsed, CD4+ T cells were isolated. None of these healthy vaccinees had been infected with SARS-CoV-2 before vaccination. Material: CD4+ T cells from PBMCs cultured with HCoV-NL63 spike peptides, obtained before COVID-19 vaccination. The source of these receptors is a human donor who received a COVID-19 vaccine.

Only one count was recorded for this clone. The chain carries TRBV19 and TRBJ2-1; 7 bases line up with TRBD2. This CDR3 has 13 amino acids. Trimming at V came to 7 bases and at J to 15 bases, leaving 15 bases not matched to a gene. Germline V gives CDR1 LNHDA, CDR2 SQIVND (reference sequence). The CDR3 loop reads CASTSYGGGAPFF. The CDR3 DNA sequence: TGTGCCAGTACCTCCTACGGCGGGGGAGCACCGTTCTTC. The whole variable domain, filled in from reference TRBV19 and TRBJ2-1, reads DGGITQSPKYLFRKEGQNVTLSCEQNLNHDAMYWYRQDPGQGLRLIYYSQIVNDFQKGDIAEGYSVSREKKESFPLTVTSAQKNPTAFYLCASTSYGGGAPFFGPGTRLTVL.

The J gene is TRBJ2-7, the V gene TRBV5-5, with 7 positions matching TRBD1. Unmatched junction bases numbered 15, after V lost 4 bases and J lost 5 bases. Germline CDR1 reads SGHKS; CDR2 reads YYEKEE (reference sequence). The CDR3 covers 16 residues. CDR3 region: CASSPGGSGGFNEQYF. CDR3 bases: TGTGCCAGCAGCCCAGGTGGGTCAGGGGGTTTCAACGAGCAGTACTTC.

This clone was picked up a small number of times. The chain uses TRBV9 and TRBJ1-2; 7 nucleotides line up with TRBD1. The CDR3 totals 15 residues. The J segment lost 3 bases and the V segment lost 0 bases, leaving 5 bases of the junction unmatched. From germline, CDR1 is SGDLS and CDR2 YYNGEE. As DNA, the CDR3 is TGTGCCAGCAGCGTAGATCCTGGGACAGACTATGGCTACACCTTC. Protein sequence: CASSVDPGTDYGYTF.

The V call is TRBV6-5, the J call TRBJ1-6; TRBD1 aligns across 9 bases. The J segment lost 7 bases and the V segment lost 8 bases, leaving 0 bases of the junction unmatched. This CDR3 has 12 residues. The germline gives CDR1 MNHEY, CDR2 SVGAGI. The CDR3 nucleotides read TGTGCCAGCGGGACAGGGAATTCACCCCTCCACTTT. Its translation: CASGTGNSPLHF.

The chain carries TRBV9 and TRBJ2-3, with TRBD1 as a possible D gene (5 bases). Germline V gene sequence: CDR1 SGDLS, CDR2 YYNGEE. CDR3 length: 16 amino acids. Trimming pared 7 bases from V and 0 bases from J, leaving 18 bases between. CDR3 coding DNA: TGTGCCAGCTCCCGAGACAGCTACTCTAGCACAGATACGCAGTATTTT. Protein sequence: CASSRDSYSSTDTQYF.

This chain links TRBV5-1 with TRBJ2-7; D unresolved. The CDR3 has 14 amino acids. V gave up 0 bases and J gave up 0 bases, with 7 bases separating them. CDR1 is SGHRS and CDR2 is YFSETQ in the germline V gene. The CDR3 region is CASSLEGLSYEQYF. In nucleotides, the CDR3 is TGCGCCAGCAGCTTGGAGGGTCTCTCCTACGAGCAGTACTTC.

The chain uses TRBV30 and TRBJ2-5, with 8 bases identical to TRBD1. With 0 bases clipped from V and 7 bases from J, the junction kept 16 bases outside the gene matches. CDR1 is GTSNPN, CDR2 SVGIG, per germline (reference sequence). The CDR3 totals 17 residues. The CDR3, as DNA: TGTGCCTGGAGTGTACGAGGGGCAGGGGGCGTAGGGGGGACCCAGTACTTC. It is translated as CAWSVRGAGGVGGTQYF.

This clone was counted between two and nine times. The chain recombines TRBV7-2 with TRBJ1-5, with D unresolved. This CDR3 contains 13 residues. Trimming pared 5 bases from V and 4 bases from J, leaving 9 bases between. Germline V gene sequence: CDR1 SGHTA, CDR2 FQGNSA. The CDR3 sequence is CASSPAGNQPQHF. In DNA, the CDR3 is TGTGCCAGCAGCCCGGCGGGGAATCAGCCCCAGCATTTT.

This clone occurred once. The chain is built from TRBV7-9 and TRBJ1-4; tentative D call: TRBD1 (6 bases). The CDR3 runs 15 residues. V was cut by 5 bases and J by 2 bases, with 12 bases left in between. In germline, CDR1 is SEHNR, CDR2 FQNEAQ (reference sequence). CDR3 sequence: CASSTETGTNEKLFF. As DNA, the CDR3 is TGTGCCAGCAGCACAGAAACAGGGACTAATGAAAAACTGTTTTTT.

This chain links TRBV7-2 with TRBJ1-6; D may be TRBD1 (5 bases). Germline CDR1 and CDR2: SGHTA and FQGNSA. V lost 5 bases and J lost 0, with 14 bases in between. This CDR3 is 17 amino acids long. In DNA, the CDR3 is TGTGCCAGCAGCGTCACGGGGACCAGCTCCTATAATTCACCCCTCCACTTT. Protein sequence: CASSVTGTSSYNSPLHF. Full variable domain (missing parts from reference TRBV7-2 and TRBJ1-6): GAGVSQSPSNKVTEKGKDVELRCDPISGHTALYWYRQSLGQGLEFLIYFQGNSAPDKSGLPSDRFSAERTGGSVSTLTIQRTQQEDSAVYLCASSVTGTSSYNSPLHFGNGTRLTVT.

This sequence joins TRBV28 and TRBJ2-4, with D perhaps matching TRBD2 (6 bases). There are 15 residues in the CDR3. Germline assignment: CDR1 MDHEN and CDR2 SYDVKM. V was shortened by 5 bases and J by 3 bases, with 14 bases between the two germline ends. The CDR3 loop reads CASSPPRLDKNIQYF. The CDR3 nucleotides read TGTGCCAGCAGTCCGCCCCGACTAGACAAAAACATTCAGTACTTC. Full variable domain (outside the CDR3, taken from reference TRBV28 and TRBJ2-4): DVKVTQSSRYLVKRTGEKVFLECVQDMDHENMFWYRQDPGLGLRLIYFSYDVKMKEKGDIPEGYSVSREKKERFSLILESASTNQTSMYLCASSPPRLDKNIQYFGAGTRLSVL.

The chain couples TRBV19 to TRBJ2-6; 16 nucleotides match TRBD2. This CDR3 comprises 20 residues. In germline, CDR1 is LNHDA, CDR2 SQIVND (reference sequence). V lost 6 bases and J lost 0; bases outside the gene matches: 8. The chain's CDR3 is CASRPPGLAGGASGANVLTF. The CDR3 DNA reads TGTGCCAGTAGGCCTCCGGGACTAGCGGGGGGGGCCTCTGGGGCCAACGTCCTGACTTTC.

This chain links TRBV5-1 with TRBJ2-3; the D is unclear. V gave up 4 bases and J gave up 5 bases, with 8 bases separating them. The germline CDR1 and CDR2 sequences are SGHRS and YFSETQ. The CDR3 is 12 residues long. In DNA, the CDR3 is TGCGCCAGCAGCCTGGACGGAGATACGCAGTATTTT. Protein product: CASSLDGDTQYF. Full variable domain (rest looked up from reference TRBV5-1 and TRBJ2-3): KAGVTQTPRYLIKTRGQQVTLSCSPISGHRSVSWYQQTPGQGLQFLFEYFSETQRNKGNFPGRFSGRQFSNSRSEMNVSTLELGDSALYLCASSLDGDTQYFGPGTRLTVL.

The J gene is TRBJ2-3, the V gene TRBV2; 7 bases align to TRBD1. J gave up 2 bases and V 5 bases, and 7 bases lay outside the gene matches. The CDR3 loop spans 15 amino acids. Germline CDR1 and CDR2: SNHLY and FYNNEI. CDR3 DNA: TGTGCCAGCAGTTACCGGGACAGAAACACAGATACGCAGTATTTT. It is translated as CASSYRDRNTDTQYF.

The chain has TRBV2 and TRBJ1-6; the match to TRBD1 covers 11 bases. Trimming cost V 3 bases and J 9 bases; bases outside gene matches: 4. Germline assignment: CDR1 SNHLY and CDR2 FYNNEI. CDR3 length: 15 residues. CDR3 sequence: CASSDLGQGGSPLHF. In DNA form, the CDR3 reads TGTGCCAGCAGTGATCTGGGACAGGGGGGTTCACCCCTCCACTTT.

The V call is TRBV27, the J call TRBJ1-1; TRBD1 is a possible D gene (6 bases). Trimming stripped 8 bases from V and 8 bases from J, with 15 bases between. Germline loops: CDR1 MNHEY, CDR2 SMNVEV (reference sequence). The CDR3 contains 12 residues. The CDR3 DNA is TGTGCCAGCTCTACCCTCGACAGGGAAGCTTTCTTT. Amino acid sequence: CASSTLDREAFF.

The chain recombines TRBV12-3 or TRBV12-4 with TRBJ1-1, with TRBD1 matching over 7 bases. The V segment lost 7 bases and the J segment 12 bases; nucleotides outside the gene matches: 14. This CDR3 has 13 amino acids. CDR3 in amino acids: CASTRQGSRATFF. For the CDR3, the DNA is TGTGCCAGCACCCGACAGGGATCTCGGGCAACTTTCTTT.

CDR3 in amino acids: CASSEVTNQPQHF. The DNA of the CDR3 is TGTGCCAGCAGTGAAGTGACCAATCAGCCCCAGCATTTT. The chain has TRBV6-1 and TRBJ1-5; D remains ambiguous. Trimming removed 1 base at V and 3 bases at J, with 4 bases between. The CDR3 runs 13 residues. Germline V gene data show CDR1 as MNHNS and CDR2 as SASEGT.

The chain links TRBV7-6 to TRBJ2-1; no definite D call. Germline V gene sequence: CDR1 SGHVS, CDR2 FNYEAQ. CDR3 length equals 13 residues. V was cut by 1 base and J by 6 bases, with 7 bases left in between. Here the CDR3 reads CASSLDWFNEQFF. The CDR3 DNA reads TGTGCCAGCAGCTTAGATTGGTTCAATGAGCAGTTCTTC.